This T cell receptor (beta chain) came from a study of identical twins. This CDR3 is built from 16 residues. From germline, CDR1 is KGHDR and CDR2 SFDVKD. V trimming: 3 bases; J trimming: 5 bases; junction bases outside the gene matches: 8. A universal primer site was incorporated via template switching, and the cDNA contained unique molecular identifiers. TCRdb independently ran MiXCR on the 5' RACE reads; one entry per CDR3 protein. Of around 450,000 distinct CDR3 sequences in the sample, 12% to 15% were seen once. With no exceptions, donors were healthy Caucasians. This clonotype occurred a few times. This sample also belongs to another study, concerning yellow fever vaccine responses in identical twins.

The genes are TRBV24-1 and TRBJ2-3, with TRBD2 matching 9 bases. The sequenced material came from CD4+ T cells sorted from blood. The sequence was obtained from a woman younger than 35 in good health. Written as DNA, the CDR3 is TGTGCCACCAGTGATCCGGGCGGGGGGGCCAGAGATACGCAGTATTTT. It encodes CATSDPGGGARDTQYF.